Below, 3 T cell receptor beta chains from the same sample are listed, as sequenced in a study of blood T cell repertoires in COVID-19. The table came from immunoSEQ multiplex PCR; TCRdb's copy has only in-frame clones and leaves some out. This sample has about 210,000 clones; about 87% occur once, and the top ten carry under 13%. Sequencing was performed on PBMCs or T cells enriched from blood (not recorded which). These receptors were obtained from a man aged 18-30 years with acute COVID-19.

This clone has more than one count but fewer than ten. The chain is built from TRBV4-3 and TRBJ2-7; 9 bases align to TRBD1. The length of the CDR3 is 15 residues. J was trimmed by 4 bases and V by 3 bases; bases with no gene match: 7. The V gene's germline CDR1 is LGHNA and CDR2 YSLEER. The CDR3 coding sequence is TGCGCCAGCAGCCACCCCGGGACAGGGATTTACGAGCAGTACTTC. Protein: CASSHPGTGIYEQYF.

The CDR3: CASSKGLAGDEQYF. As DNA, the CDR3 is TGTGCCAGCAGCAAAGGACTAGCGGGAGACGAGCAGTACTTC. This chain links TRBV27 with TRBJ2-7; 13 bases fit TRBD2. With V trimmed by 6 bases and J by 5 bases, 4 bases remained unmatched. This CDR3 is 14 amino acids long. CDR1 MNHEY and CDR2 SMNVEV come from the germline V gene (reference sequence).

The rearrangement uses TRBV19 and TRBJ2-1; tentative D call: TRBD2 (6 bases). V was clipped by 3 bases and J by 0 bases, with 12 bases between them. The V gene's germline CDR1 is LNHDA and CDR2 SQIVND (reference sequence). The CDR3 has 16 residues. The CDR3 sequence is CASSIRSGSSYNEQFF. CDR3 DNA sequence: TGTGCCAGTAGTATTAGGTCCGGGAGCTCCTACAATGAGCAGTTCTTC.